The 16 T cell receptor beta chains below come from one sample, sequenced in a study of blood T cell repertoires in COVID-19. Method: immunoSEQ multiplex PCR; TCRdb's copy keeps in-frame clones and lacks some. Here the sample spans 80,000 to 130,000 clones, 65% to 90% being singletons. Sequencing used PBMCs or T cells enriched from blood (not recorded which). These receptors all come from a woman aged 50 to 65 who had recovered from COVID-19.

The rearrangement joins TRBV27 to TRBJ1-6, with a possible D match to TRBD1 (5 bases). The CDR3 is made up of 17 amino acids. Trimming took 1 base from V and 7 from J, leaving 17 bases between them. CDR1 and CDR2 from the germline V gene are MNHEY and SMNVEV (reference sequence). CDR3 in DNA: TGTGCCAGCAGTTTATGGGAGGGGCAGGATGAGAATTCACCCCTCCACTTT. Its protein is CASSLWEGQDENSPLHF.

This chain uses TRBV19 with TRBJ1-3; the D gene is possibly TRBD1 (6 bases). The length of the CDR3 is 14 residues. Trimming shortened V by 4 bases and J by 3 bases, and 10 bases separated the two germline ends. Germline V gene sequence: CDR1 LNHDA, CDR2 SQIVND (reference sequence). The CDR3 loop reads CASSNTGIGNTIYF. The CDR3 DNA reads TGTGCCAGTAGTAATACAGGGATTGGAAACACCATATATTTT.

This clone was recorded once. V usage is TRBV27 and J usage is TRBJ1-6; 7 bases are shared with TRBD1. V shed 8 bases, J shed 6 bases, and the junction held 13 bases outside the gene matches. CDR1 and CDR2 (germline): MNHEY, SMNVEV (reference sequence). The CDR3 runs to 16 residues. As DNA, the CDR3 is TGTGCCAGCGCCGCTACAGGGGTGGGGGTTAATTCACCCCTCCACTTT. Translated, it gives CASAATGVGVNSPLHF.

Remarks on this clone: Within the sample, other DNA sequences also encode this same CDR3. V usage is TRBV30 and J usage is TRBJ1-2; no definite D call. The CDR3 is made up of 12 amino acids. Germline V gives CDR1 GTSNPN, CDR2 SVGIG (reference sequence). V was shortened by 0 bases and J by 3 bases, with 5 bases between the two germline ends. CDR3: CAWSVTDYGYTF. The CDR3 DNA follows: TGTGCCTGGAGTGTAACTGACTATGGCTACACCTTC.

The gene calls are TRBV9 and TRBJ2-2; D not resolved. Trimming removed 0 bases at V and 5 bases at J, with 8 bases between. The CDR3 extends over 14 amino acids. Germline assignment: CDR1 SGDLS and CDR2 YYNGEE. CDR3 amino acids: CASSVGGETGELFF. The CDR3 nucleotides read TGTGCCAGCAGCGTAGGAGGTGAAACCGGGGAGCTGTTTTTT.

The chain uses TRBV9 and TRBJ2-3, with 10 bases matching TRBD2. Germline CDR1 reads SGDLS; CDR2 reads YYNGEE. The CDR3 runs to 15 residues. V gave up 5 bases and J gave up 3 bases; unmatched junction bases: 6. The CDR3 DNA reads as TGTGCCAGCAGTTCTAGCGGGAGCTTTACAGATACGCAGTATTTT. Protein product: CASSSSGSFTDTQYF.

This chain uses TRBV28 with TRBJ1-2; 12 nucleotides agree with TRBD1. V lost 5 bases and J lost 0; bases outside the gene matches: 7. Germline CDR1 MDHEN, CDR2 SYDVKM. This CDR3 contains 17 residues. CDR3 sequence (DNA): TGTGCCAGCAGTCTCCCGGGACAGGGGGCGCCTAACTATGGCTACACCTTC. Translating gives CASSLPGQGAPNYGYTF.

The V and J genes are TRBV5-1 and TRBJ1-1; weak D call: TRBD1 (6 bases). Trimming took 3 bases from V and 1 from J, leaving 7 bases between them. There are 13 residues in the CDR3. In germline, CDR1 is SGHRS, CDR2 YFSETQ. CDR3 DNA: TGCGCCAGCAGCTGGGACACGAACACTGAAGCTTTCTTT. Amino acids: CASSWDTNTEAFF.

Only one count was recorded for this clone. The rearrangement links TRBV27 to TRBJ2-1, with TRBD2 matching 7 bases. V dropped 6 bases and J dropped 14; count of bases not matched to a gene: 13. The germline CDR1 and CDR2 sequences are MNHEY and SMNVEV (reference sequence). This CDR3 is built from 13 residues. This CDR3 reads CASSPGSGVPEFF. CDR3 in DNA: TGTGCCAGCAGCCCGGGGAGCGGGGTCCCCGAGTTCTTC.

This chain links TRBV11-1 with TRBJ2-5; D is perhaps TRBD1 (7 bases). CDR3 length equals 15 residues. Germline V gene data show CDR1 as SGHAT and CDR2 as FQDESV (reference sequence). The ends were cut back, 8 bases at V and 0 bases at J, with 16 bases in the middle. The CDR3 protein is CASSLEGAHQETQYF. DNA of the CDR3: TGTGCCAGCTCCCTGGAGGGGGCACACCAAGAGACCCAGTACTTC.

The chain is built from TRBV6-5 and TRBJ2-2; D is possibly TRBD2 (6 bases). Trimming cost V 8 bases and J 6 bases, with 19 bases left between them. This CDR3 is built from 15 residues. Germline V CDR1 and CDR2: MNHEY, SVGAGI. Here the CDR3 reads CASGFRWGDAGELFF. In nucleotides, the CDR3 is TGTGCCAGCGGATTTAGGTGGGGGGATGCCGGGGAGCTGTTTTTT.

This chain connects TRBV6-5 to TRBJ2-6; 7 bases are shared with TRBD1. Germline CDR1 and CDR2: MNHEY and SVGAGI. The CDR3 has 15 residues. Unmatched junction bases numbered 3, after V lost 5 bases and J lost 2 bases. The CDR3 nucleotides read TGTGCCAGCAGTACAGGGGTGGCTGGGGCCAACGTCCTGACTTTC. Translated, it gives CASSTGVAGANVLTF.

J is TRBJ2-3 and V is TRBV10-1; 7 nucleotides line up with TRBD1. Germline V gene sequence: CDR1 WNHNN, CDR2 SYGVQD (reference sequence). The CDR3 loop spans 14 amino acids. V dropped 6 bases and J dropped 8; count of bases not matched to a gene: 11. The CDR3 sequence is CASSRDSSSPTQYF. CDR3 sequence (DNA): TGCGCCAGCAGCCGGGACAGCTCATCACCTACGCAGTATTTT.

V and J are TRBV28 and TRBJ1-3; a weak D match, TRBD1 (5 bases). Per the germline V gene, CDR1 is MDHEN and CDR2 is SYDVKM. Trimming cost V 7 bases and J 0 bases, with 7 bases left between them. This CDR3 spans 13 amino acids. The CDR3 region has the DNA TGTGCCAGCATTGGGGCCTCTGGAAACACCATATATTTT. Amino acids: CASIGASGNTIYF.

The rearrangement joins TRBV28 to TRBJ1-1, with 7 bases lining up with TRBD1. The CDR3 length is 14 residues. Trimming took 4 bases from V and 1 from J; bases not matched to a gene: 3. Germline CDR1 MDHEN, CDR2 SYDVKM. CDR3 amino acids: CASSSWDRNTEAFF. CDR3 nucleotides: TGTGCCAGCAGTTCGTGGGACAGGAACACTGAAGCTTTCTTT.

The CDR3 loop is CASSSLASTDTQYF. CDR3 nucleotides: TGTGCCAGCAGCTCACTAGCGTCCACAGATACGCAGTATTTT. The chain is built from TRBV11-2 and TRBJ2-3, with 7 bases fitting TRBD2. The CDR3 sequence is 14 residues long. V lost 4 bases to trimming and J lost 2 bases; unmatched junction nucleotides: 3. CDR1 is SGHAT, CDR2 FQNNGV, per germline.